This T cell receptor (beta chain) was recovered during a study of blood T cell repertoires in COVID-19. Study at large: Italy, Spain and the United States were the sources of the convalescent and acute COVID-19 samples. T cells, B-cell-depleted T cells, or PBMCs supplied cDNA or gDNA.

Authors' analysis steps: Cell counts per sample came from amplifying reference gene primers. The protocol was immunoSEQ multiplex PCR, while the TCRdb copy is restricted to in-frame clones and leaves out a portion. From that table come the V and J calls and clone size; the DNA was used to work out D and trimming. The table records some 120,000 clones, approximately 84% of them present only once. Germline V gene sequence: CDR1 MNHEY, CDR2 SVGAGI. CDR3 size: 13 residues. V gave up 5 bases and J gave up 6 bases, with 10 bases separating them. The TCR sequence derives from a woman between 45 and 60 years old who had recovered from COVID-19. The chain combines TRBV6-5 with TRBJ2-2; tentatively, D is TRBD1 (6 bases). The sequenced material came from peripheral blood. DNA for the CDR3: TGTGCCAGCAGTCGTCAGGGGTCCGGGGAGCTGTTTTTT. Translating it yields CASSRQGSGELFF.